Listed below are T cell receptor beta chains from one sample, sequenced in a study of cytomegalovirus exposure and HLA in healthy donors. Repertoires were generated with immunoSEQ multiplex PCR, while TCRdb's copy carries only in-frame clones and drops some. Of over 120,000 clones in the sample, around a tenth were seen once. Sequenced input: PBMCs. These receptors originate from a man aged 45-65 years in good health and CMV-seronegative. The conserved cysteine and the conserved F or W are not part of the CDR3 here. Fields, in order: V gene, clone size, CDR3 protein. The listing skips clone size in some rows; elsewhere it reads once, few, many or a size class.

>TRBV7-9|-
ASSLGQGINSPLH
>TRBV6-5|few
ASSTLQGKGTEAF
>TRBV28|few
ASSLTGIATEAF
>TRBV11-2|few
ASTFPLEGERNTIY
>TRBV6-1|few
ASSVQVAGGTYNEQF
>TRBV11-2|-
ASSFSGPYEQY
>TRBV7-3|few
ASSFSGGNEQF
>TRBV6-5|few
ASSGGGGSDEQY
>TRBV5-6|-
ASSPDRTYEQY
>TRBV4-1|few
ASSQDHSARGDNEQF
>TRBV19|-
ASSLSGARNTIY
>TRBV7-9|many
ASSLEGAQAGYT
>TRBV6-1|few
ASSDPMTSRRAF
>TRBV18|-
ASSDGTVYNEQF
>TRBV5-8|-
ASSLLQSRGPQH
>TRBV5-1|few
ASSSGTGNSNEKLF
>TRBV6-5|-
ASSLRVGELF
>TRBV10-1|-
ASTSGTSGSYEQY
>TRBV7-3|-
ASSLGRGNTEAF
>TRBV27|few
ATPNDT
>TRBV15|few
ATSRSLGGSSYNEQF
>TRBV11-2|-
ASKQEGVGEQY
>TRBV5-1|few
ASTREGPETQY
>TRBV1|few
TSSQGTRGPGGYT
>TRBV30|few
AWSAQTPTLQRSSPLH
>TRBV5-1|few
ASSLGSAGGNQETQY
>TRBV10-3|few
ATGTGGSYEQY
>TRBV14|few
ASSQEGGRGRGYT
>TRBV4-1|-
ASSQGRDYLTDTQY
>TRBV27|few
ASSSGQVNTEAF
>TRBV7-7|-
ASSRDNTDTQY
>TRBV6-1|few
ASSGLASTDTQY
>TRBV7-6|-
ASSLSPDRETQY
>TRBV5-1|few
ASSLAATSGKDEQF
>TRBV28|few
ASSFPAGVVDTQY
>TRBV7-3|-
ASSLRTGFMNTEAF
>TRBV29-1|few
SVGARGPYNEQF
>TRBV7-9|-
ASSSYHSHMNTEAF
>TRBV18|-
ASSPMLGVTDTQY
>TRBV29-1|few
SVEARGYTEAF
>TRBV7-9|-
ASSLKQGRQYEQY
>TRBV6-5|few
ASRLRGRLQKLF
>TRBV27|-
ASSFLGSGLGGTQY
>TRBV19|few
ASSINDGGYGYT
>TRBV6-6|few
ASSYRLESGETQY
>TRBV29-1|-
SVDRGSYGYT
>TRBV7-2|-
ASSKQGGNEKLF
>TRBV30|few
AWRALNTGELF
>TRBV28|few
ASSSPSQAIAIYEQY
>TRBV2|-
ASRRQTGGKETQY
>TRBV5-8|few
ASSLYRGDYGYT